This T cell receptor (beta chain) was recovered during a study of OX40 agonist ivuxolimab in advanced cancers. Study details: At around 83% male, the cohort had a mean age of around 56 years, ranging from about 23 to 80. Study findings and constraints: CD8+ T cells (on average) carried more expanded clones than CD4+ T cells.

Concerning this clone itself: The antigen remains unidentified.

Sequenced by immunoSEQ multiplex PCR; TCRdb stores in-frame clones only, minus some. The repertoire has roughly 120,000 clones, around 93% of them found once; the top ten carry under 0.85%. Germline V gene data show CDR1 as SGHVS and CDR2 as FNYEAQ. This CDR3 is 16 amino acids long. The V end lost 0 bases, the J end lost 0 bases, and 10 bases lay between the germline ends. The V gene is TRBV7-6, the J gene TRBJ2-3, with D tentatively TRBD1 (5 bases). The specimen was CD4+ or CD8+ T cells sorted from blood, collected in a trial of the OX40 agonist ivuxolimab. The sequence was obtained from an adult with an advanced solid tumor such as melanoma, head and neck, liver or kidney cancer. The CDR3 here is CASSLAAGPSTDTQYF. In DNA form, the CDR3 reads TGTGCCAGCAGCTTAGCGGCAGGGCCGAGCACAGATACGCAGTATTTT. Variable domain in full (rest from reference TRBV7-6 and TRBJ2-3): GAGVSQSPRYKVTKRGQDVALRCDPISGHVSLYWYRQALGQGPEFLTYFNYEAQQDKSGLPNDRFSAERPEGSISTLTIQRTEQRDSAMYRCASSLAAGPSTDTQYFGPGTRLTVL.